This T cell receptor beta chain came from a study of T cell changes during pregnancy in multiple sclerosis. Trimming left V 4 bases short and J 0 bases short, with 2 bases between. Germline CDR1 reads SGHVS; CDR2 reads FNYEAQ. CDR3 size: 12 residues. Repertoires were generated with immunoSEQ multiplex PCR, while TCRdb's copy carries only in-frame clones and drops some. In the table there are roughly 100,000 clones, 91% of which are singletons. The receptor's source is a female donor with multiple sclerosis, enrolled in a pregnancy study. Sample: peripheral blood, taken before pregnancy. The chain recombines TRBV7-6 with TRBJ2-3; D gene uncertain. CDR3 bases: TGTGCCAGCAGCTCGAGCACAGATACGCAGTATTTT. Translation: CASSSSTDTQYF. The full variable domain, in which reference TRBV7-6 and TRBJ2-3 provide the parts outside the CDR3, is GAGVSQSPRYKVTKRGQDVALRCDPISGHVSLYWYRQALGQGPEFLTYFNYEAQQDKSGLPNDRFSAERPEGSISTLTIQRTEQRDSAMYRCASSSSTDTQYFGPGTRLTVL.